These 22 T cell receptor beta chains came from one sample sequenced in a study of blood T cell repertoires in COVID-19. Profiling relied on immunoSEQ multiplex PCR, and the TCRdb table lists in-frame clones only, not all of them. The sample shows approximately 500,000 clones, approximately 91% of them seen only once. The sequenced sample was peripheral blood. The source of these receptors is a woman aged 50 to 60 with COVID-19, enrolled during active disease.

In its sample, this clone was seen a few times. The chain employs TRBV28 and TRBJ1-2; D unclear. The germline V gene has CDR1 MDHEN and CDR2 SYDVKM. This CDR3 region has 12 residues. The V end lost 6 bases, the J end lost 0 bases, and 5 bases lay between the germline ends. The CDR3 coding sequence is TGTGCCAGCAGCACTGCTAACTATGGCTACACCTTC. Amino acid sequence: CASSTANYGYTF.

The chain joins TRBV9 to TRBJ1-2; D remains unclear. Deletions cut 4 bases from V and 8 bases from J, with 18 bases between. Germline V gene lookup returns CDR1 SGDLS and CDR2 YYNGEE. The CDR3 is 14 amino acids. The CDR3 protein is CASSPNAGSGGYTF. DNA for the CDR3: TGTGCCAGCAGCCCGAATGCGGGGAGTGGAGGCTACACCTTC.

The chain employs TRBV24-1 and TRBJ1-1; D is possibly TRBD1 (5 bases). The ends were cut back, 1 base at V and 10 bases at J, with 15 bases in the middle. CDR3 length equals 14 residues. CDR1 is KGHDR and CDR2 is SFDVKD in the germline V gene. For the CDR3, the DNA is TGTGCCACCAGTGATTTTCCCCTCAGGGAAGGAGCTTTCTTT. It specifies CATSDFPLREGAFF.

J is TRBJ1-2 and V is TRBV27; D possibly corresponds to TRBD1 (5 bases). Germline V gene data show CDR1 as MNHEY and CDR2 as SMNVEV (reference sequence). V was shortened by 5 bases and J by 6 bases, with 16 bases between the two germline ends. CDR3 length: 14 residues. The CDR3 DNA follows: TGTGCCAGCAGTCCTTCTCGGGGGATTAATGGCTACACCTTC. Its translation is CASSPSRGINGYTF.

This CDR3 is CASSQGQEAFF. DNA of the CDR3: TGTGCCAGCAGCCAAGGTCAGGAAGCTTTCTTT. The rearrangement uses TRBV4-2 and TRBJ1-1; no clear D gene. In germline, CDR1 is LGHNA, CDR2 YNFKEQ. Trimming took 1 base from V and 8 from J, leaving 5 bases between them. There are 11 residues in the CDR3.

The rearrangement uses TRBV30 and TRBJ1-1; D is undetermined. V lost 5 bases and J lost 1, with 23 bases in between. This CDR3 region has 17 residues. The germline V gene encodes CDR1 GTSNPN and CDR2 SVGIG (reference sequence). The CDR3 region has the DNA TGTGCCTGGGGCGGGTTGCGGACTCTACGATCGAACACTGAAGCTTTCTTT. It is translated as CAWGGLRTLRSNTEAFF.

The chain couples TRBV7-8 to TRBJ1-2; D gene ambiguous. Germline lookup yields CDR1 SGHVS and CDR2 FQNEAQ. This CDR3 has 14 residues. V lost 2 bases and J 2 bases, leaving 9 bases between the germline ends. CDR3 loop: CASSLNRGNYGYTF. CDR3 DNA: TGTGCCAGCAGCTTAAACCGAGGGAACTATGGCTACACCTTC.

This sequence joins TRBV11-2 and TRBJ1-5; a possible D gene is TRBD1 (5 bases). The CDR3 sequence is 15 residues long. V lost 3 bases and J lost 3, with 12 bases in between. Germline CDR1 SGHAT, CDR2 FQNNGV. The DNA for the CDR3 is TGTGCCAGCAGCTTGGAGGGGTCCCCCAATCAGCCCCAGCATTTT. Amino acid sequence: CASSLEGSPNQPQHF. Supplemented by reference TRBV11-2 and TRBJ1-5, the full variable domain reads EAGVAQSPRYKIIEKRQSVAFWCNPISGHATLYWYQQILGQGPKLLIQFQNNGVVDDSQLPKDRFSAERLKGVDSTLKIQPAKLEDSAVYLCASSLEGSPNQPQHFGDGTRLSIL.

This clone appeared a single time. This chain joins TRBV21-1 and TRBJ1-2; no DNA check was done on the table's D call, TRBD1. TRBV21-1 is a pseudogene locus. CDR3 size: 16 residues. This CDR3 is CASSKERGRGRYGYTF. CDR3 nucleotides: TGTGCCAGCAGCAAAGAGCGAGGCAGGGGGCGATATGGCTACACCTTC.

V gene TRBV7-2 combines with J gene TRBJ2-4; TRBD1 aligns across 7 bases. Germline values: CDR1 SGHTA, CDR2 FQGNSA. The CDR3 spans 14 residues. V trimming: 5 bases; J trimming: 4 bases; junction bases outside the gene matches: 5. CDR3 in amino acids: CASSVGTAKNIQYF. The CDR3 DNA reads TGTGCCAGCAGCGTCGGGACAGCTAAAAACATTCAGTACTTC.

The chain has TRBV5-4 and TRBJ1-6; the D is unclear. Germline CDR1 SGHNT, CDR2 YYREEE (reference sequence). The V and J ends lost 0 bases and 7 bases respectively, with 8 bases between them. The CDR3 contains 14 residues. The CDR3: CASSLDTQNSPLHF. The CDR3 DNA is TGTGCCAGCAGCTTGGACACACAGAATTCACCCCTCCACTTT.

The CDR3 bases are TGTGCCAGCAGTGAAGAGCAAGGAGTGGCTGGCCCCGAGCAGTTCTTC. Translation gives CASSEEQGVAGPEQFF. The V gene is TRBV2, the J gene TRBJ2-1, with unresolved D. V shed 1 base and J shed 10 bases, with 20 bases lying between them. Germline-derived CDR1 and CDR2 are SNHLY and FYNNEI. The CDR3 has 16 residues.

V is TRBV9 and J is TRBJ2-3; 8 bases align to TRBD2. Germline V gives CDR1 SGDLS, CDR2 YYNGEE. The CDR3 spans 15 residues. J was trimmed by 1 base and V by 3 bases; bases with no gene match: 4. The chain's CDR3 is CASSEAGARTDTQYF. CDR3 nucleotide sequence: TGTGCCAGCAGCGAAGCGGGGGCCCGCACAGATACGCAGTATTTT.

In this sample, this clone turned up a few times. The chain uses TRBV10-2 and TRBJ2-3, with 13 positions matching TRBD2. This CDR3 contains 15 residues. V lost 3 bases and J lost 4; bases outside the gene matches: 1. CDR1 and CDR2 (germline): WSHSY, SAAADI. DNA for the CDR3: TGCGCCAGCAGTGATACTAGCGGGGGGGCAGATACGCAGTATTTT. It codes for CASSDTSGGADTQYF.

V and J are TRBV12-5 and TRBJ2-7, with D perhaps matching TRBD1 (5 bases). This CDR3 has 13 amino acids. V dropped 1 base and J dropped 3 bases, with 7 bases sitting between them. Germline V lookup: CDR1 LGHNT, CDR2 FRNRAP. CDR3 DNA sequence: TGTGCTAGTGGTTTGGCAGGGCTCTACGAGCAGTACTTC. Its protein is CASGLAGLYEQYF.

The rearrangement links TRBV5-1 to TRBJ1-2, with TRBD1 matching 12 bases. With 4 bases clipped from V and 4 bases from J, the junction kept 11 bases outside the gene matches. CDR3 size: 17 residues. Germline V gives CDR1 SGHRS, CDR2 YFSETQ. CDR3 sequence reads: CASSGTGGGLPLYGYTF. CDR3 nucleotides: TGCGCCAGCAGCGGGACAGGGGGCGGTCTCCCCCTCTATGGCTACACCTTC. Drawing the rest from reference TRBV5-1 and TRBJ1-2, the complete variable domain is KAGVTQTPRYLIKTRGQQVTLSCSPISGHRSVSWYQQTPGQGLQFLFEYFSETQRNKGNFPGRFSGRQFSNSRSEMNVSTLELGDSALYLCASSGTGGGLPLYGYTFGSGTRLTVV.

The gene calls are TRBV3-1 (or the pseudogene TRBV3-2) and TRBJ2-5, with 8 bases matching TRBD1. Trimming at V came to 4 bases and at J to 5 bases, leaving 6 bases not matched to a gene. CDR3 length: 14 residues. Looked up from germline, CDR1 is LGHDT and CDR2 is YNNKEL (reference sequence). The CDR3 loop reads CASSRGTGGETQYF. The CDR3 DNA is TGTGCCAGCAGCCGAGGGACAGGAGGGGAGACCCAGTACTTC.

CDR3 nucleotide sequence: TGCGCCAGCAGTTCTTTAGGGGTGCTCTACGAGCAGTACTTC. It specifies CASSSLGVLYEQYF. V usage is TRBV5-1 and J usage is TRBJ2-7, with D possibly being TRBD1 (5 bases). With 5 bases removed from V and 3 bases from J, the gap between germline ends came to 15 bases. CDR1 SGHRS and CDR2 YFSETQ come from the germline V gene. The CDR3 spans 14 residues.

The chain links TRBV4-2 to TRBJ2-7; D might be TRBD1 (5 bases). The CDR3 sequence is 13 residues long. CDR1 and CDR2 from the germline V gene are LGHNA and YNFKEQ. The V end was cut by 4 bases, the J end by 6 bases, with 13 bases between. CDR3 region: CASSLGSGIEQYF. The DNA of the CDR3 is TGTGCCAGCAGCCTAGGGTCAGGGATCGAGCAGTACTTC.

CDR3 protein: CASRTDRDYGYTF. DNA of the CDR3: TGTGCCAGCAGAACCGACAGGGACTATGGCTACACCTTC. The chain recombines TRBV13 with TRBJ1-2; 7 bases map to TRBD1. The CDR3 spans 13 residues. V lost 6 bases to trimming and J lost 3 bases; unmatched junction nucleotides: 4. Germline CDR1 and CDR2: PRHDT and FYEKMQ (reference sequence). Full variable domain (rest looked up from reference TRBV13 and TRBJ1-2): AAGVIQSPRHLIKEKRETATLKCYPIPRHDTVYWYQQGPGQDPQFLISFYEKMQSDKGSIPDRFSAQQFSDYHSELNMSSLELGDSALYFCASRTDRDYGYTFGSGTRLTVV.

The chain joins TRBV7-2 to TRBJ1-1; 7 bases match TRBD1. J was trimmed by 4 bases and V by 2 bases; bases with no gene match: 13. The CDR3 contains 17 residues. In germline, CDR1 is SGHTA, CDR2 FQGNSA. As DNA, the CDR3 is TGTGCCAGCAGCTTAAGGCCAGGGGGTGGTGTGAGCACTGAAGCTTTCTTT. It yields the protein CASSLRPGGGVSTEAFF.

The chain joins TRBV3-1 (or the pseudogene TRBV3-2) to TRBJ2-5, with TRBD2 identical over 12 bases. The length of the CDR3 is 16 residues. V dropped 0 bases and J dropped 7; count of bases not matched to a gene: 6. Germline V gene lookup returns CDR1 LGHDT and CDR2 YNNKEL (reference sequence). The CDR3, as DNA: TGTGCCAGCAGCCAAGAAAGGCTAGCGGGGGGGCTGACCCAGTACTTC. Its protein is CASSQERLAGGLTQYF.